This T cell receptor beta chain was observed in a study of blood T cells in healthy people across ages. The study's findings and limits: Roughly linearly, TCR beta diversity per million T cells fell as age increased. Donor CMV infection status was unknown, possibly confounding age-related changes in expanded clonotypes. There were more naive CD4+ cells and higher diversity in long-lived donors than in aged donors.

The germline gives CDR1 SGHTA, CDR2 FQGNSA. The CDR3 spans 14 residues. A second PCR, run for about 6 to 11 cycles, used a sample-barcoded 5' primer plus a J-beta primer mix. Each CDR3 protein gets one entry after TCRdb re-called the 5' RACE reads with MiXCR. The sample has fewer than 800,000 distinct CDR3 sequences; roughly 49% are singletons. In the case of this clonotype: Antigen specificity is unknown. Relative to the germline gene, one junction end is altered; a read error may explain this.

The sample was blood. V usage is TRBV7-2 and J usage is TRBJ2-7; 7 bases match TRBD1. Matching the DNA end better, TRBJ2-5 makes the J call doubtful. The origin of this receptor is a woman aged 55-70 years in good health. The CDR3 DNA follows: TGTGGCAGCAGCCCGGGACAGACGAGCTGGACCCAGTACTTC. Translation gives CGSSPGQTSWTQYF.